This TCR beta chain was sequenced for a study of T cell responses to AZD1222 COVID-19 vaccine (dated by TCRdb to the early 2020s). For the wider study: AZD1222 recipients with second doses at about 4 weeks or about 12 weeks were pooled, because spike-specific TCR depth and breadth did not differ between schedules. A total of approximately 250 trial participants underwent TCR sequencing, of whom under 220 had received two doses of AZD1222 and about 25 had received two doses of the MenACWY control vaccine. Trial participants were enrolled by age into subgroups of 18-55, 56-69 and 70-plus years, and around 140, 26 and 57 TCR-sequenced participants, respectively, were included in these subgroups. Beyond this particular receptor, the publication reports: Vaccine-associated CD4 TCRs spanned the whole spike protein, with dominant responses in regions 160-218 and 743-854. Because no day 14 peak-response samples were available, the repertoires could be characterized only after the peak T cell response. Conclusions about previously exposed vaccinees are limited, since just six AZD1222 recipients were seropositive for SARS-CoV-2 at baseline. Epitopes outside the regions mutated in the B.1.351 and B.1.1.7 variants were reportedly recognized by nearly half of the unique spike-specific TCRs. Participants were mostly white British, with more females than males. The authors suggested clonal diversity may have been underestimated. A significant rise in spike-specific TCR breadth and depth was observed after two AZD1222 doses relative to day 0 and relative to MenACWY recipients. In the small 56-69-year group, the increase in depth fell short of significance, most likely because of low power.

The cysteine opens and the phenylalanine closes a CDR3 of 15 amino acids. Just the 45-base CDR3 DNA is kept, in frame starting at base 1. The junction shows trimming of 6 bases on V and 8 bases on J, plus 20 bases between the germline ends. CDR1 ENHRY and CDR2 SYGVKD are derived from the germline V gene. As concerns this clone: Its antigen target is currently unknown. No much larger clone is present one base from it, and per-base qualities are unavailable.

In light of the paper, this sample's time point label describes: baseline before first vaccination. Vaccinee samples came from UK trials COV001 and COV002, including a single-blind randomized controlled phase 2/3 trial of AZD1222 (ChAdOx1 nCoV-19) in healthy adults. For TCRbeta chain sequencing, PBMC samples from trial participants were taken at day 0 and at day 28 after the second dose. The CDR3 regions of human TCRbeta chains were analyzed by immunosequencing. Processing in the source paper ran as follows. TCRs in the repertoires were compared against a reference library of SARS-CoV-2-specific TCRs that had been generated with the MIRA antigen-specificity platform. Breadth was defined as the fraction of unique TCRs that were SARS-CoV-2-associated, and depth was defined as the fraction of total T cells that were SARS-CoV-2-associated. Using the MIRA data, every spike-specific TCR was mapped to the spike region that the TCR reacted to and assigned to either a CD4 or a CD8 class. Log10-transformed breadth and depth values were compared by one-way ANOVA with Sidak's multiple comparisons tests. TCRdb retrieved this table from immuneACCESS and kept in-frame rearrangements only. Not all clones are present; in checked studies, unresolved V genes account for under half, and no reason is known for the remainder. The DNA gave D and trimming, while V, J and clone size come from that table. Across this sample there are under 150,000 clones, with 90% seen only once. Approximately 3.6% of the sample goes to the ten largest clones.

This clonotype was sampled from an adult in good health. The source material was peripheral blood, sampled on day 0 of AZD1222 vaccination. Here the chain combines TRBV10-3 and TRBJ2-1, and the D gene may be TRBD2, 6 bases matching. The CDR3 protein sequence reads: CAIRTGLPMVDEQFF. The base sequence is TGTGCCATCAGGACGGGACTCCCGATGGTCGATGAGCAGTTCTTC.